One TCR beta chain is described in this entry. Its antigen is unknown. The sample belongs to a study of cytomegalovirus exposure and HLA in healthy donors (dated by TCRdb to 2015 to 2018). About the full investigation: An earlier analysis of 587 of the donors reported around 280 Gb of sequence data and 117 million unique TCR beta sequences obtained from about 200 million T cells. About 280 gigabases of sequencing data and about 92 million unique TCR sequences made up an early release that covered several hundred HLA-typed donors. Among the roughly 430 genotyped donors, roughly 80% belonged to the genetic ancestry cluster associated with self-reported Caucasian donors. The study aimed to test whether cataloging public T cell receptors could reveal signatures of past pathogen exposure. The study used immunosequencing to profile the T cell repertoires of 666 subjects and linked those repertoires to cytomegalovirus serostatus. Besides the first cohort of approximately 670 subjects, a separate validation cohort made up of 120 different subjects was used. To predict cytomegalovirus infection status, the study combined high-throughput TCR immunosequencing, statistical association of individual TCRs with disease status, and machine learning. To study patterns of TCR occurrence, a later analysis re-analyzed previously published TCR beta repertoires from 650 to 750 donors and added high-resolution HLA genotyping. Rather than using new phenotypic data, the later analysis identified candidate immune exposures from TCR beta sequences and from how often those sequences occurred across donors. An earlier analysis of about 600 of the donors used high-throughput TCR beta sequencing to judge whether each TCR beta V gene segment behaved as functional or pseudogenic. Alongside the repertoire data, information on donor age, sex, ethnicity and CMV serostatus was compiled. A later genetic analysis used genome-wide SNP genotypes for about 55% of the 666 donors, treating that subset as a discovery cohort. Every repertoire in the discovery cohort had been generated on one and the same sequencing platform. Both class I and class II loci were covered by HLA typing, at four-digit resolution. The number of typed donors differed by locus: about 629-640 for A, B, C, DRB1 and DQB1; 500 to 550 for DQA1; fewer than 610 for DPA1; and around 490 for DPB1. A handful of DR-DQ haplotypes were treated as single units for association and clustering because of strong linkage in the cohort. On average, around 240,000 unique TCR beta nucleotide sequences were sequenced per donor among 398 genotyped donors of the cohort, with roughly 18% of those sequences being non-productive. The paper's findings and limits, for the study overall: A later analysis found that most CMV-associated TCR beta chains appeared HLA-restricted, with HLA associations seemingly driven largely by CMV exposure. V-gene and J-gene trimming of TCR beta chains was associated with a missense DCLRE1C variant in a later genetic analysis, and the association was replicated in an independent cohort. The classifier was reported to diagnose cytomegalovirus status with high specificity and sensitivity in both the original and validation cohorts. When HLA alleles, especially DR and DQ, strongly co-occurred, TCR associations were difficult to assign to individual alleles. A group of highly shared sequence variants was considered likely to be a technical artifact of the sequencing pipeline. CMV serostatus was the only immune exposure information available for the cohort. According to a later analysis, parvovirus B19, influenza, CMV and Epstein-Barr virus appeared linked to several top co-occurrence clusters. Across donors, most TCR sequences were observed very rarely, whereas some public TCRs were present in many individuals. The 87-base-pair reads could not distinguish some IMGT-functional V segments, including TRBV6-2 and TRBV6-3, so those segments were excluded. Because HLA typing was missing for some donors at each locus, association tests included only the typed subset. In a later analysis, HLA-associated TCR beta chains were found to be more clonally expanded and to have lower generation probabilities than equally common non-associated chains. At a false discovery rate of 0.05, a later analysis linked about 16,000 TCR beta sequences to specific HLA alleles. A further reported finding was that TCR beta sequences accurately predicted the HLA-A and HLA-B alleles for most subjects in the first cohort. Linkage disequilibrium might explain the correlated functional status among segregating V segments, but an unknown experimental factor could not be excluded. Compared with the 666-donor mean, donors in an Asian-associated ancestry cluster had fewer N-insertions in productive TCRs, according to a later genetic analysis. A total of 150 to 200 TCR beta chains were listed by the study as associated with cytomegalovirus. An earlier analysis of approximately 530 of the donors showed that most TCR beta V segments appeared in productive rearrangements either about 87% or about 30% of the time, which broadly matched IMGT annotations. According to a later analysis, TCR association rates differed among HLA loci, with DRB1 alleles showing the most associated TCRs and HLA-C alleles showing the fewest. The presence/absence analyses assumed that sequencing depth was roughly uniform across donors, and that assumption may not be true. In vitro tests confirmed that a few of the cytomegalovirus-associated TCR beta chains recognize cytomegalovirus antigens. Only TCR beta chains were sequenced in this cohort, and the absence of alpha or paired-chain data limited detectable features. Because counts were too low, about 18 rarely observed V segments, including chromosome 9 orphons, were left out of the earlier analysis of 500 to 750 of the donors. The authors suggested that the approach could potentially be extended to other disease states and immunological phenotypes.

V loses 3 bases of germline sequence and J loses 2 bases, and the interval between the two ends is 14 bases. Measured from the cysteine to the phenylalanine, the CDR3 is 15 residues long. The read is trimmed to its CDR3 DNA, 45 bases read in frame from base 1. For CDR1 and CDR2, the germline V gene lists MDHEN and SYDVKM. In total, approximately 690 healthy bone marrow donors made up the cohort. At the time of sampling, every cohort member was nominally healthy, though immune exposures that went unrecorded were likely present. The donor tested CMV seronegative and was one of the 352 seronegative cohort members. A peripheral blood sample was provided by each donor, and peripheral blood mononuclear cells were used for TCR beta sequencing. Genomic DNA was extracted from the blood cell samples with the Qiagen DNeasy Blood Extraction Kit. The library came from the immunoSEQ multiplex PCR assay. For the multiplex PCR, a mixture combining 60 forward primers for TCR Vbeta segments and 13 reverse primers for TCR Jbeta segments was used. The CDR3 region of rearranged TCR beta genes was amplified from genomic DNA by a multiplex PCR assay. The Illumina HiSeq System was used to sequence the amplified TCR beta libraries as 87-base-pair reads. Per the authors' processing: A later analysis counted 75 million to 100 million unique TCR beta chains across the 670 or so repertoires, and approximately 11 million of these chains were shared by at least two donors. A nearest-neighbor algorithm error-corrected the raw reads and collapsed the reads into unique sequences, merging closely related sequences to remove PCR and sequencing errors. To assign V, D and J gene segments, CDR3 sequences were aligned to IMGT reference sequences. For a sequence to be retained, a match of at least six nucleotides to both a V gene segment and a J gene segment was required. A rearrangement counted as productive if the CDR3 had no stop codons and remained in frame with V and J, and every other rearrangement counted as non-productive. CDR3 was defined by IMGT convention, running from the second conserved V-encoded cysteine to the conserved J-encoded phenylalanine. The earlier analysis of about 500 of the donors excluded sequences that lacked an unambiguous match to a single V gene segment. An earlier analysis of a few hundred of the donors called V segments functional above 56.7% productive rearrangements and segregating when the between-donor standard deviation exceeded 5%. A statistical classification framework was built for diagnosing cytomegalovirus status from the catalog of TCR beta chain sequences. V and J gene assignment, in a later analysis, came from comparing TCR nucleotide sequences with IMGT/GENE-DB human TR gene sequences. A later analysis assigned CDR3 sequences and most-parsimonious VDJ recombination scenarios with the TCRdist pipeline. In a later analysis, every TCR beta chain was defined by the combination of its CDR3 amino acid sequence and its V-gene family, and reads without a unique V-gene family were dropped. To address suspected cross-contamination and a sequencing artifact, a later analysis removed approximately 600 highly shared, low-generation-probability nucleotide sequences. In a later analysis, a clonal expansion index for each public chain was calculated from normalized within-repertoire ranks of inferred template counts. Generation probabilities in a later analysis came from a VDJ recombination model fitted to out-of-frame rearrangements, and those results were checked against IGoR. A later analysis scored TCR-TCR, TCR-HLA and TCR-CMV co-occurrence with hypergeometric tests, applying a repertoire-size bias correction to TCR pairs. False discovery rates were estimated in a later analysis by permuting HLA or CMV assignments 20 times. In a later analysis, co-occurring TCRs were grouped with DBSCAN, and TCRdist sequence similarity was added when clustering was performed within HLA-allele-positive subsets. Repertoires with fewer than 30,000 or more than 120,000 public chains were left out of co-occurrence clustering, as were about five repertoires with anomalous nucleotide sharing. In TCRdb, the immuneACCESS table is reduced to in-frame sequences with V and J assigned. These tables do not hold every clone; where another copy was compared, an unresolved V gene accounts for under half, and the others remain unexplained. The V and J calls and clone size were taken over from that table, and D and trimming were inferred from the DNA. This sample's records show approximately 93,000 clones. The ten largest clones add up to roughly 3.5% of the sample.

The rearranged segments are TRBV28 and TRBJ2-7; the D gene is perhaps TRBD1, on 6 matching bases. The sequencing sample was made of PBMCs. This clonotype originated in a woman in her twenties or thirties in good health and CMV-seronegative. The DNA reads TGTGCCAGCAGTTTCCGGACAGAAAATACCTACGAGCAGTACTTC. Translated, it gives CASSFRTENTYEQYF.